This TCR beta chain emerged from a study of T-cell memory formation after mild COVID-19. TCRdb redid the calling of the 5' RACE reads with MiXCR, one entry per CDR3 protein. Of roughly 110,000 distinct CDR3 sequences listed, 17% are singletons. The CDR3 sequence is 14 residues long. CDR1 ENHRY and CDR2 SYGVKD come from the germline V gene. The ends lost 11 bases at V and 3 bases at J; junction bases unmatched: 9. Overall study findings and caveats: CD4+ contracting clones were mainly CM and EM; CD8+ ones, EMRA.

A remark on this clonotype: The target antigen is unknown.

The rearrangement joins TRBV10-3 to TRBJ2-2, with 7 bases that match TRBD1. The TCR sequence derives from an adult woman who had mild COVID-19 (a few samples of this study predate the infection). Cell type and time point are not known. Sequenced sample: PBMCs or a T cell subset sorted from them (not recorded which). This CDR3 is CAVEGQSDTGELFF. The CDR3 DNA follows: TGTGCCGTAGAGGGACAGTCGGACACCGGGGAGCTGTTTTTT.